This T cell receptor (beta chain) came from a study of shared clonotypes between healthy human individuals. TCRdb's copy holds only in-frame clones and misses some; the assay was immunoSEQ multiplex PCR. The sample carries 150,000 to 200,000 clones, over 80% recorded once. The source is a woman aged 25 to 39 in good health. The sample was naive CD4+ T cells sorted from blood. Subset here: CD45RA+ positively selected.

CDR3 in amino acids: CASSPPPSGRVEFF. CDR3 DNA: TGTGCCAGCTCACCACCTCCTAGCGGAAGAGTGGAGTTCTTC. The chain has TRBV18 and TRBJ2-1; the match to TRBD2 covers 7 bases. From germline, CDR1 is KGHSH and CDR2 LQKENI. The CDR3 covers 14 residues. J lost 14 bases, V lost 0 bases, and 10 bases had no gene match.